The following is a T cell receptor beta chain sequence with its context. The data were taken from a study of blood T cell repertoires in COVID-19. Authors' analysis steps: The assay estimated nucleated cells by amplifying reference gene primers. Only in-frame clones appear in the TCRdb table, and some are missing; sequencing was by immunoSEQ multiplex PCR. V and J calls and clone size are given by that table; D and trimming were obtained from the DNA. The sample records about 240,000 clones, about 91% being singletons. Participants came from some 23 US areas, aged about 18 to 89 years. Self-reported history from a screening survey and questionnaire set each donor's cohort. Losses at the gene ends were 5 bases for V and 5 bases for J; bases not matched to a gene: 7. The CDR3 totals 15 residues. Germline CDR1 MNHEY, CDR2 SMNVEV (reference sequence).

The rearrangement uses TRBV27 and TRBJ2-1, with 9 positions matching TRBD1. Sequencing input: PBMCs or T cells enriched from blood (not recorded which). The clonotype originates from a woman aged 25 to 39 with acute COVID-19. CDR3 loop: CASSRRDRADNEQFF. In nucleotides, the CDR3 is TGTGCCAGCAGTCGCCGGGACAGGGCAGACAATGAGCAGTTCTTC.